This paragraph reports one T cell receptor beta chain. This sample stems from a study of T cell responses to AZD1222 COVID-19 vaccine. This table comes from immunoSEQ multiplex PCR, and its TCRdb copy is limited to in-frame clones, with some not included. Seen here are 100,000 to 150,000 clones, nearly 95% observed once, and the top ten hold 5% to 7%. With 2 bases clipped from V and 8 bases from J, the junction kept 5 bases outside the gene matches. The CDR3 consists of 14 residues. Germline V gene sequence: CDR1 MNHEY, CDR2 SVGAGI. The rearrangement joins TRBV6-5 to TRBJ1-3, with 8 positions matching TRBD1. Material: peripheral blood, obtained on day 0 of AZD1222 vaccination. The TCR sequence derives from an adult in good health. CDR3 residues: CASSYTTGDHTIYF. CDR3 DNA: TGTGCCAGCAGTTACACGACAGGGGACCACACCATATATTTT.